This T cell receptor beta chain was sequenced during a study of T cell changes during pregnancy in multiple sclerosis. Germline V lookup: CDR1 SGHTA, CDR2 FQGNSA. Trimming removed 5 bases from V and 6 bases from J; junction bases left unmatched: 10. The CDR3 has 15 residues. Profiling relied on immunoSEQ multiplex PCR, and the TCRdb table lists in-frame clones only, not all of them. The repertoire holds roughly 84,000 clones, with approximately 92% as singletons. The sample holds one count of this clone. This chain joins TRBV7-2 and TRBJ1-1, with 9 bases lining up with TRBD1. The specimen was peripheral blood, collected in the third trimester of pregnancy. This clonotype was obtained from a female donor in good health, enrolled as a control in a pregnancy study. CDR3 region: CASSREGQGFPEAFF. DNA for the CDR3: TGTGCCAGCAGCCGAGAGGGACAGGGATTTCCTGAAGCTTTCTTT.